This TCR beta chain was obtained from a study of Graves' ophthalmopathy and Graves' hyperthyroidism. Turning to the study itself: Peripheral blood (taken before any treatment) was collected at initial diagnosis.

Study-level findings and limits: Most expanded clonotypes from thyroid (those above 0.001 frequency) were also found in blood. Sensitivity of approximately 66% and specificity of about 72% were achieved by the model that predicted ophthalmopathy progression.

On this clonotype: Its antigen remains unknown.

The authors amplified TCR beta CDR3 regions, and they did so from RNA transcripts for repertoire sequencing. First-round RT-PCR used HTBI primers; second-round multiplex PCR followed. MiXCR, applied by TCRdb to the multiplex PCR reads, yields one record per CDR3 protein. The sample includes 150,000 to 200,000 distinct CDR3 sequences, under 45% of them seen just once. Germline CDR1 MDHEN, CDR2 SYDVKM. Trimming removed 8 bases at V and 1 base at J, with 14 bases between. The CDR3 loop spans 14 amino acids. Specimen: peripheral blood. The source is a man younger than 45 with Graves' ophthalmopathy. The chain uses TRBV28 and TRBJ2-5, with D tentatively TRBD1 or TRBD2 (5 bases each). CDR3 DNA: TGTGCCAGCGGTTGGGGCGGGCCCCAAGAGACCCAGTACTTC. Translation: CASGWGGPQETQYF. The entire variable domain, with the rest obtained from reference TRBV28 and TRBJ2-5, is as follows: DVKVTQSSRYLVKRTGEKVFLECVQDMDHENMFWYRQDPGLGLRLIYFSYDVKMKEKGDIPEGYSVSREKKERFSLILESASTNQTSMYLCASGWGGPQETQYFGPGTRLLVL.